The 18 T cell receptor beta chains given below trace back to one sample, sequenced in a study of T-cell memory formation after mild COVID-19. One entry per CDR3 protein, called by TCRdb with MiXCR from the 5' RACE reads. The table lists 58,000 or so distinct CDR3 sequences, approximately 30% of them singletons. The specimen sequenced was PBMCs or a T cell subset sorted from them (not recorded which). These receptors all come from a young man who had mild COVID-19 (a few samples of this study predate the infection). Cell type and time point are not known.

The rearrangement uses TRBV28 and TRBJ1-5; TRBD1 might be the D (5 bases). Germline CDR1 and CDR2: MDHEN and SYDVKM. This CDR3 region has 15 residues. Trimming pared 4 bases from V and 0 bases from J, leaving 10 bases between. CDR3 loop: CASSWTKYSNQPQHF. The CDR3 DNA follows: TGTGCCAGCAGTTGGACAAAATATAGCAATCAGCCCCAGCATTTT.

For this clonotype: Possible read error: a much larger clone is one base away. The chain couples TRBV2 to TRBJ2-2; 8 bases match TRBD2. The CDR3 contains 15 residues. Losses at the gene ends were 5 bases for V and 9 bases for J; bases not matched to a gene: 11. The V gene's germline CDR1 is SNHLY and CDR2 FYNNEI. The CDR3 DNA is TGTGCCAGCAGTATTAGCGGGGACTCTCCCTGGGAGCTGTTTTTT. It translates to CASSISGDSPWELFF.

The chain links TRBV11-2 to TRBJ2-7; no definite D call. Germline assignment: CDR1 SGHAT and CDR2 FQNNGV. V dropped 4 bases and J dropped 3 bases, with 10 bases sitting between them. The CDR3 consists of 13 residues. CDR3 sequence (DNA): TGTGCCAGCAGCTCGGACGGATACTACGAGCAGTACGTC. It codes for CASSSDGYYEQYV.

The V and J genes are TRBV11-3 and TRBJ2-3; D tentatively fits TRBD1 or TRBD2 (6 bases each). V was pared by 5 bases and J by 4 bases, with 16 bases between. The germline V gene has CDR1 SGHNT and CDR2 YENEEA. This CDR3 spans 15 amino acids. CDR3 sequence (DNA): TGTGCCAGCAGCGCGCGGAGGGGGATCGCAGATACGCAGTATTTT. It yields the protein CASSARRGIADTQYF.

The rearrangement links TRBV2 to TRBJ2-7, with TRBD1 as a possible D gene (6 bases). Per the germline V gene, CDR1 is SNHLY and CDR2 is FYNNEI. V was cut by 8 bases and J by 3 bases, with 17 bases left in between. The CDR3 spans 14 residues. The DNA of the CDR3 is TGTGCCAGCTGGGAACTGGGACAAATCTACGAGCAGTACTTC. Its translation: CASWELGQIYEQYF.

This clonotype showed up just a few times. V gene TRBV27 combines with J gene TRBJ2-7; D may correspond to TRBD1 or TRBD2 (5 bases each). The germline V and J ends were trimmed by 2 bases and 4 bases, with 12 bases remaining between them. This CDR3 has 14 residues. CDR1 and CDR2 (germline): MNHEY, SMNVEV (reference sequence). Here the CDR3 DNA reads TGTGCCAGCAGTTTAGGGGTCGGGGCGTACGAGCAGTACGTC. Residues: CASSLGVGAYEQYV.

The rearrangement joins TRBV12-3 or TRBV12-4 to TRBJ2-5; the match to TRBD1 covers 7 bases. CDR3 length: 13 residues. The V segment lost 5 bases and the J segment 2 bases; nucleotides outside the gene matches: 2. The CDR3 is CASSPGGQETQYF. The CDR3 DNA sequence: TGTGCCAGCAGTCCAGGGGGACAAGAGACCCAGTACTTC.

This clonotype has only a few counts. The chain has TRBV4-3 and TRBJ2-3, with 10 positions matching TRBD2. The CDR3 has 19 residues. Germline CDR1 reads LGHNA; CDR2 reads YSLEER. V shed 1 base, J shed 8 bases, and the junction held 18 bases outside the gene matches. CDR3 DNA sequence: TGCGCCAGCAGCCAAGTAAGAGCTAGCGGGGGCGCGCCAACCGGTACGCAGTATTTT. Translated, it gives CASSQVRASGGAPTGTQYF.

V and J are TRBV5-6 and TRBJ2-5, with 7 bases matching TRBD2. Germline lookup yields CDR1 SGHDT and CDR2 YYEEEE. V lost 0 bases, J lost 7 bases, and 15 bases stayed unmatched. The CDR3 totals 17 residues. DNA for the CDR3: TGTGCCAGCAGCTTGGTATCTCGTCGGGAGGAGATTTCGACCCAGTACTTC. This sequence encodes CASSLVSRREEISTQYF.

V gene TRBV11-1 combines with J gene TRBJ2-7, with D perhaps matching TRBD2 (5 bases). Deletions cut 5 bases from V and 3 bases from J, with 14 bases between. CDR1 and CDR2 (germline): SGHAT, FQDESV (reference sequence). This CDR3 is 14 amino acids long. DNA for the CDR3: TGTGCCAGCAGCCCAAACCGTGGGAGCTACGAGCAGTACTTC. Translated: CASSPNRGSYEQYF.

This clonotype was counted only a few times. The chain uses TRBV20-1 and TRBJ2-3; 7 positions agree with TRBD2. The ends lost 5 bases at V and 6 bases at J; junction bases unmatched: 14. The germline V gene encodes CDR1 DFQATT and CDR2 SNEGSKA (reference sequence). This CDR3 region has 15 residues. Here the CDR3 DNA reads TGCAGTGCTCAGGTGGCTAGCGGACTTGGTGATACGCAGTATTTT. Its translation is CSAQVASGLGDTQYF.

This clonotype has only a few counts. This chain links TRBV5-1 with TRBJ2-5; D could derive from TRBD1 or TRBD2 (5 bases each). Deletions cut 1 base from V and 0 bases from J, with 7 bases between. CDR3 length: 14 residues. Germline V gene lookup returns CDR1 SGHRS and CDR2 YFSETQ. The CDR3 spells CASSLWGYQETQYF. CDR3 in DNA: TGCGCCAGCAGCTTGTGGGGGTACCAAGAGACCCAGTACTTC.

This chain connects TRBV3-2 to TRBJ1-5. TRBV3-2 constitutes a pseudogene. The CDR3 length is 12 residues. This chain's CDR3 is CASSQDNQPQHF. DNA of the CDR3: TGTGCCAGCAGCCAAGACAATCAGCCCCAGCATTTT.

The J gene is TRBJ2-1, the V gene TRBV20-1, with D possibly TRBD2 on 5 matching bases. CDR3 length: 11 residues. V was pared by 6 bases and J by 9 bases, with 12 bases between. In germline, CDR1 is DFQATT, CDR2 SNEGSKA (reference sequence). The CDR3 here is CSAPWSGEQFF. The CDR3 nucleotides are TGCAGTGCCCCCTGGAGCGGTGAGCAGTTCTTC.

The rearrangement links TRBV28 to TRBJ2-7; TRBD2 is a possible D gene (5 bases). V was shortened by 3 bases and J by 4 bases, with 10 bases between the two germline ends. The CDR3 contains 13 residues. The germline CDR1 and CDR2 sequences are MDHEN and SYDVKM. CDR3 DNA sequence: TGTGCCAGCAGTTTGAGGGTGAGTTACGAGCAGTACGTC. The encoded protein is CASSLRVSYEQYV.

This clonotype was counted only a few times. The CDR3 sequence: CASSHDDRGNEQFF. The DNA for the CDR3 is TGCGCCAGCAGCCATGACGACAGGGGAAATGAGCAGTTCTTC. This chain links TRBV4-3 with TRBJ2-1; 8 bases fit TRBD1. This CDR3 spans 14 amino acids. Germline CDR1 reads LGHNA; CDR2 reads YSLEER. V trimming: 3 bases; J trimming: 7 bases; junction bases outside the gene matches: 5.

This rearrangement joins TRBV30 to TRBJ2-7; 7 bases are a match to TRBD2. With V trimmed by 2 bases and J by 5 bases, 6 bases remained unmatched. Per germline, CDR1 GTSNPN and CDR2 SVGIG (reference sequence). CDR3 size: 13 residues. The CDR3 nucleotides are TGTGCCTGGAGTCCGGGACTACCTCACGAGCAGTACTTC. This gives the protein CAWSPGLPHEQYF.

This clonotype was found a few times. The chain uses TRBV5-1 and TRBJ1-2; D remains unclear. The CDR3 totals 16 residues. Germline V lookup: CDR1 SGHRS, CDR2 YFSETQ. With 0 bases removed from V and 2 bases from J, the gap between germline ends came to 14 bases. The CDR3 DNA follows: TGCGCCAGCAGCTTGGCCCAGGTAGGGCCCAACTATGGCTACACCTTC. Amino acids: CASSLAQVGPNYGYTF.